Ten or more counts support the clone carrying this TCR beta chain. Its antigen is not identified. The CDR3 totals 16 residues. The V and J ends lost 1 base and 8 bases respectively, with 17 bases between them. Germline lookup yields CDR1 LNHNV and CDR2 YYDKDF (reference sequence). These data come from a study of breast tumors, draining lymph nodes, adjacent tissues. MiXCR was run by TCRdb on the multiplex PCR reads, yielding one entry per CDR3 protein. The sample gives roughly 130,000 distinct CDR3 sequences, approximately 32% of which show up once; roughly 2.3% is in the top ten. Axillary draining lymph nodes of breast cancer patients supplied the node samples. General study points: The lymph node origin of tumor T cells was framed as consistent with a hypothesis, not demonstrated. Compared with basal-like, luminal-like tumors shared significantly more repertoire with nontumor tissue.

The chain is built from TRBV15 and TRBJ1-4; D perhaps matches TRBD1 (6 bases). Sample: axillary lymph node tissue. The TCR was taken from a female donor with breast cancer. Some clones in this sample may be carry-over from other donors' samples. Here the CDR3 DNA reads TGTGCCACCAGCAGAGTGGGGGCGGGGGAGGAGGAAAAACTGTTTTTT. Translated: CATSRVGAGEEEKLFF.